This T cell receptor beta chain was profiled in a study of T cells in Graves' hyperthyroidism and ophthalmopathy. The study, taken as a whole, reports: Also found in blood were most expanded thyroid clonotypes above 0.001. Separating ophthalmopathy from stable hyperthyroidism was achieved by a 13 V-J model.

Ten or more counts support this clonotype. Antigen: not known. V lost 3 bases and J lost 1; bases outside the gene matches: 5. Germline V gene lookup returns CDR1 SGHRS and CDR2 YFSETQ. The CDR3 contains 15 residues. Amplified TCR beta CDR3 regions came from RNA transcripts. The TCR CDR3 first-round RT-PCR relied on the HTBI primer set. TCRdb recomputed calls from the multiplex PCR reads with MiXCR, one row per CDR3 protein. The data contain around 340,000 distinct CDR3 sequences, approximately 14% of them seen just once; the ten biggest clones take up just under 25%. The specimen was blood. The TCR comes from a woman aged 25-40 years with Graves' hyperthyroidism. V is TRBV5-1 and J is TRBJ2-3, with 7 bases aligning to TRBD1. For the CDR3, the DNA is TGCGCCAGCAGCTCAGGGGACAGTCGCACAGATACGCAGTATTTT. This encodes CASSSGDSRTDTQYF.